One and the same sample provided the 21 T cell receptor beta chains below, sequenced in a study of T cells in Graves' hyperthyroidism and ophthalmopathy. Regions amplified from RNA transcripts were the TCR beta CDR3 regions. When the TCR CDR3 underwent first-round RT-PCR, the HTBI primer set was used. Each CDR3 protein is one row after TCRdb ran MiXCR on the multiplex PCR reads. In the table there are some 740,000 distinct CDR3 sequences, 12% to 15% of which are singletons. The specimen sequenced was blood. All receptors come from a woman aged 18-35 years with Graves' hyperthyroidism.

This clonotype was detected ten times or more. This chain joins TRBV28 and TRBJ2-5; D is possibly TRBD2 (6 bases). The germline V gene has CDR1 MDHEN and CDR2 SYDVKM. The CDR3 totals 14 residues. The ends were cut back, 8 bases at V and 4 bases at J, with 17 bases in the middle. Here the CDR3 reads CASRNSLASETQYF. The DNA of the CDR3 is TGTGCCAGCCGAAACTCACTAGCTTCAGAGACCCAGTACTTC.

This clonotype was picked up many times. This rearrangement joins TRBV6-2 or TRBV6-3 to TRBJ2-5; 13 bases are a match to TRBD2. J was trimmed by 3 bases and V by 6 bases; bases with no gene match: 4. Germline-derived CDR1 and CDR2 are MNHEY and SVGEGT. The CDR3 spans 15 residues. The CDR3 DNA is TGTGCCAGCAGCTTTGGACTAGCGGGGGAAGAGACCCAGTACTTC. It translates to CASSFGLAGEETQYF.

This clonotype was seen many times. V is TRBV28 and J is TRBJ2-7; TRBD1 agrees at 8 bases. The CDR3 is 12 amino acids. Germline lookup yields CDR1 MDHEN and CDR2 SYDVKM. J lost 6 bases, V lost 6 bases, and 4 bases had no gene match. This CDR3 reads CASSPRGREQYF. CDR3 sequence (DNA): TGTGCCAGCAGCCCCAGGGGGCGCGAGCAGTACTTC.

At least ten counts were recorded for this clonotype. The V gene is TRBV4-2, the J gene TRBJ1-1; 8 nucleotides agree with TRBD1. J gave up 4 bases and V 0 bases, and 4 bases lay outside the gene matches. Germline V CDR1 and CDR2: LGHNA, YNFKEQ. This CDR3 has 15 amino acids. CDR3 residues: CASSQDQGASTEAFF. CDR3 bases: TGTGCCAGCAGCCAAGATCAGGGGGCCAGCACTGAAGCTTTCTTT.

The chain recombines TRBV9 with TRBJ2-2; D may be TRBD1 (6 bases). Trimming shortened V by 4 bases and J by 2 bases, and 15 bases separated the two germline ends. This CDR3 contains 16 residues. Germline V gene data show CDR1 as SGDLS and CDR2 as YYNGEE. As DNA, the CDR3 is TGTGCCAGCAGCCTCATACCGGGACACAACACCGGGGAGCTGTTTTTT. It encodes CASSLIPGHNTGELFF.

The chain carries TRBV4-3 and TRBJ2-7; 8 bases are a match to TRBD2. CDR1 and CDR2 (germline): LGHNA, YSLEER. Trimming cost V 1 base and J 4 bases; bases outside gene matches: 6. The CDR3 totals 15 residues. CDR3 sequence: CASSQVTSGEYEQYF. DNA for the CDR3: TGCGCCAGCAGCCAAGTCACTAGCGGTGAATACGAGCAGTACTTC.

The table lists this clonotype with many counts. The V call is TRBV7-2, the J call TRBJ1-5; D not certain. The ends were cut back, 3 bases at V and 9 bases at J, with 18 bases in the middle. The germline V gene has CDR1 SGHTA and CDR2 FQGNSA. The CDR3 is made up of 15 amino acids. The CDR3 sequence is CASSLLGLSLWPQHF. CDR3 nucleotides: TGTGCCAGCAGCTTGTTGGGGTTAAGCTTGTGGCCCCAGCATTTT.

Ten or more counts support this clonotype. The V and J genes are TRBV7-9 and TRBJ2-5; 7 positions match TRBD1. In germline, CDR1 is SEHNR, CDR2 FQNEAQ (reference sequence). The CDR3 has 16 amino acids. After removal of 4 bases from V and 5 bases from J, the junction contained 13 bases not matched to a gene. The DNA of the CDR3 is TGTGCCAGCAGCTCCTTCCGGACAGGCCCGATGGAGACCCAGTACTTC. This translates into CASSSFRTGPMETQYF. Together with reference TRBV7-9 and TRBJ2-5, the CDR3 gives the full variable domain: DTGVSQNPRHKITKRGQNVTFRCDPISEHNRLYWYRQTLGQGPEFLTYFQNEAQLEKSRLLSDRFSAERPKGSFSTLEIQRTEQGDSAMYLCASSSFRTGPMETQYFGPGTRLLVL.

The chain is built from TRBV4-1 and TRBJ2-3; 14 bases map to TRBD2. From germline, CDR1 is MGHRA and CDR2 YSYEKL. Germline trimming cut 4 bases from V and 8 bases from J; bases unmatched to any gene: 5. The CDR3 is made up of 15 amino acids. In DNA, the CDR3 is TGCGCCAGCAGCCTGGGACTAGCGGGAGAGGGTACGCAGTATTTT. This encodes CASSLGLAGEGTQYF.

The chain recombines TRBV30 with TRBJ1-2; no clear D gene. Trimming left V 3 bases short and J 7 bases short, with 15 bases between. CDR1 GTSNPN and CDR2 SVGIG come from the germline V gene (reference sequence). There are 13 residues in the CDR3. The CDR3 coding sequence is TGTGCCTGGAGCCGGACTCACTCGGGTGGCTACACCTTC. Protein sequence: CAWSRTHSGGYTF.

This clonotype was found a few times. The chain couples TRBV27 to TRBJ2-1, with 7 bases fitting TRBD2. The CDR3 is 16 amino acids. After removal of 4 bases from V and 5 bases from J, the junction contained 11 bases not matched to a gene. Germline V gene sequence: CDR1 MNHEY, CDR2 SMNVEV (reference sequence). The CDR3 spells CASSYLGRFLHNEQFF. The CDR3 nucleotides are TGTGCCAGCAGTTATCTCGGGAGGTTTCTCCACAATGAGCAGTTCTTC.

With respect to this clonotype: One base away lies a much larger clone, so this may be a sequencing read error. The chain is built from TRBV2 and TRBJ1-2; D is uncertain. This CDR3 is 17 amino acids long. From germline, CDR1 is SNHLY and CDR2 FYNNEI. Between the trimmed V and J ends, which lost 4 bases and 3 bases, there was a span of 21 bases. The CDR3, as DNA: TGTGCCAGCAGTGCTAGACTTGACCCCAACCCGGACTATGGCTACACCTTC. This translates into CASSARLDPNPDYGYTF.

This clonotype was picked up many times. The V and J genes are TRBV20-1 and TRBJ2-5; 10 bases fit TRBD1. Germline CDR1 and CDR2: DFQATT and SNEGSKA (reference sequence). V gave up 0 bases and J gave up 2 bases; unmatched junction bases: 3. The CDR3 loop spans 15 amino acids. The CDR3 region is CSARDRTGGQETQYF. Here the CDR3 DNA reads TGCAGTGCTAGAGATCGGACAGGGGGGCAAGAGACCCAGTACTTC.

The CDR3 nucleotides read TGTGCCAGCAGCGGTAGCGGGAGAGAGTCAGATGAGCAGTACTTC. This translates into CASSGSGRESDEQYF. J is TRBJ2-7 and V is TRBV9; the match to TRBD2 covers 9 bases. The CDR3 consists of 15 residues. Germline CDR1 reads SGDLS; CDR2 reads YYNGEE. V was clipped by 3 bases and J by 7 bases; unmatched bases: 11.

CDR3 DNA sequence: TGTGCCAGTAGTATGACAGGAGGTAACACTGAAGCTTTCTTT. Protein sequence: CASSMTGGNTEAFF. The genes are TRBV19 and TRBJ1-1; D is perhaps TRBD1 (6 bases). Trimming stripped 3 bases from V and 2 bases from J, with 10 bases between. CDR3 length equals 14 residues. Germline V gene lookup returns CDR1 LNHDA and CDR2 SQIVND (reference sequence). Full variable domain (rest looked up from reference TRBV19 and TRBJ1-1): DGGITQSPKYLFRKEGQNVTLSCEQNLNHDAMYWYRQDPGQGLRLIYYSQIVNDFQKGDIAEGYSVSREKKESFPLTVTSAQKNPTAFYLCASSMTGGNTEAFFGQGTRLTVV.

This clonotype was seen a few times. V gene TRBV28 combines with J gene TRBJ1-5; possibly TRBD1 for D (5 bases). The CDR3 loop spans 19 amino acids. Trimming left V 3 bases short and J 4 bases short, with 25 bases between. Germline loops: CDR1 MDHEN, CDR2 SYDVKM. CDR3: CASSFFGNMDIFLNQPQHF. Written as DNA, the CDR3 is TGTGCCAGCAGTTTTTTTGGTAATATGGACATTTTTTTAAATCAGCCCCAGCATTTT. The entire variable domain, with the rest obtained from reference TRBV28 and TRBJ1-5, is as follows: DVKVTQSSRYLVKRTGEKVFLECVQDMDHENMFWYRQDPGLGLRLIYFSYDVKMKEKGDIPEGYSVSREKKERFSLILESASTNQTSMYLCASSFFGNMDIFLNQPQHFGDGTRLSIL.

CDR3 amino acids: CASSPPGDRGTDTQYF. The CDR3 DNA follows: TGTGCCAGCAGCCCCCCCGGGGACAGGGGAACAGATACGCAGTATTTT. This sequence joins TRBV7-2 and TRBJ2-3, with 10 bases fitting TRBD1. Trimming cost V 5 bases and J 3 bases; bases outside gene matches: 8. The CDR3 runs to 16 residues. The germline gives CDR1 SGHTA, CDR2 FQGNSA.

The CDR3 DNA reads TGTGCCACCAGTGATTCGGGACTGGCAAGGCGGTTCTTC. Protein product: CATSDSGLARRFF. The rearrangement uses TRBV24-1 and TRBJ2-1, with a possible D match to TRBD2 (6 bases). Germline V gives CDR1 KGHDR, CDR2 SFDVKD. The CDR3 is 13 amino acids. Trimming removed 2 bases from V and 15 bases from J, with 16 bases in between.

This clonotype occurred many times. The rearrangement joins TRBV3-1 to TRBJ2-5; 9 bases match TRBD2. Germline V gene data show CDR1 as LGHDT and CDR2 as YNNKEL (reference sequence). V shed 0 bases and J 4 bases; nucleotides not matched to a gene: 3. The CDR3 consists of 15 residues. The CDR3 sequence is CASSQDGLARETQYF. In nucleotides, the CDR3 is TGTGCCAGCAGCCAAGACGGACTAGCGCGAGAGACCCAGTACTTC.

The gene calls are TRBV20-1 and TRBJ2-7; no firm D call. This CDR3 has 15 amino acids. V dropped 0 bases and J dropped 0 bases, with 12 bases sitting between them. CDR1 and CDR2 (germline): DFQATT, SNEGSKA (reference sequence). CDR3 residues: CSARDLRGDSYEQYF. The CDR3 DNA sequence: TGCAGTGCTAGAGATTTGAGAGGAGACTCCTACGAGCAGTACTTC.

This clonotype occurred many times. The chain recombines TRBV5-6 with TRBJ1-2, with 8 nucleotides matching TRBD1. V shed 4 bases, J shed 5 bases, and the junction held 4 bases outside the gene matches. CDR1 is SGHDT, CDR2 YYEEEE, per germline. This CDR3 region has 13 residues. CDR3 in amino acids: CASSRTGPYGYTF. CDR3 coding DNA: TGTGCCAGCAGCCGGACAGGGCCTTATGGCTACACCTTC.